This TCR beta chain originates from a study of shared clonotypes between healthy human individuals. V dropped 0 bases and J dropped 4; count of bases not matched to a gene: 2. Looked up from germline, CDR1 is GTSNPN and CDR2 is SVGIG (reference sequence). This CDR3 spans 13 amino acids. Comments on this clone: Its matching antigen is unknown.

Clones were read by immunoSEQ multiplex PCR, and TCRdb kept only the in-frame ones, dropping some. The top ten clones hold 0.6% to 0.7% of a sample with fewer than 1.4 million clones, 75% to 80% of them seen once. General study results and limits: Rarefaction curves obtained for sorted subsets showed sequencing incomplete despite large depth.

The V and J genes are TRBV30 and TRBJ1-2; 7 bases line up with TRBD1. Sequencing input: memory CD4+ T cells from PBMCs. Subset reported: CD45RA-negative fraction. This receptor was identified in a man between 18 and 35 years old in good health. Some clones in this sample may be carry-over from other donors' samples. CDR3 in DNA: TGTGCCTGGAGTGTACAGGGGACCTATGGCTACACCTTC. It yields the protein CAWSVQGTYGYTF.